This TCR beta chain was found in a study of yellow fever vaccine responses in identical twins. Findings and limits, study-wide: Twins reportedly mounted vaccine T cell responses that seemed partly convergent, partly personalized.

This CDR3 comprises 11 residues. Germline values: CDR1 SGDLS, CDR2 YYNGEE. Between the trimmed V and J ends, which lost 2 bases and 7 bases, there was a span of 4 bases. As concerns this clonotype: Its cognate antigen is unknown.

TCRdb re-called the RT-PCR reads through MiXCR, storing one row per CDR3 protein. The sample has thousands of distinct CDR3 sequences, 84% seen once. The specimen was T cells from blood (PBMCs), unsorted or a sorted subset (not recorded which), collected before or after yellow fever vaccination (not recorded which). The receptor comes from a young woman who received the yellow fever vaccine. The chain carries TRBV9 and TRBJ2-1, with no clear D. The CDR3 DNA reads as TGTGCCAGCAGCGTGACAAATGAGCAGTTCTTC. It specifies CASSVTNEQFF.